The rows below give T cell receptor beta chains drawn from one sample of a study of shared clonotypes between healthy human individuals. Clones were read by immunoSEQ multiplex PCR, and TCRdb kept only the in-frame ones, dropping some. The sample includes roughly 2.2 million clones, 85% to 95% of them seen just once. Sequences were obtained from naive CD4+ T cells from PBMCs. The receptors derive from a man younger than 35 in good health. Some clones in this sample may be carry-over from other donors' samples. CDR3s leave out the opening cysteine and the closing phenylalanine or tryptophan. Each record gives: J gene, V gene, CDR3 protein.

TRBJ2-1 | TRBV9 | ASSVRVWQDEQF
TRBJ2-7 | TRBV28 | ASSSLHYNGEQY
TRBJ2-7 | TRBV5-1 | ASSLGQGFRQY
TRBJ2-7 | TRBV6-5 | ASNQTPGVGVGQY
TRBJ2-7 | TRBV6-5 | ASRDTGRGYEQY
TRBJ2-2 | TRBV5-4 | ASSYRALNTGELF
TRBJ1-4 | TRBV9 | ASTLGRGGAGEKLF
TRBJ1-4 | TRBV5-1 | ASSLVVGEKLF
TRBJ2-7 | TRBV18 | ASSPLPASYEQY
TRBJ2-1 | TRBV19 | ASSPFRDQAQF
TRBJ2-5 | TRBV9 | ASSVGWGRGYQETQY
TRBJ2-7 | TRBV6-6 | ASSPQDYEQY
TRBJ1-1 | TRBV4-2 | ASSLRRGQATEAF
TRBJ2-3 | TRBV5-1 | ASSLTSGEADTQY
TRBJ2-7 | TRBV18 | ASSQIGGIYEQY
TRBJ2-7 | TRBV9 | ASSVSEIPYEQY
TRBJ2-7 | TRBV5-1 | ASSFRVGPAYEQY
TRBJ2-5 | TRBV2 | ASSYDRGGETQY
TRBJ2-3 | TRBV5-1 | ASSREPTDTQY
TRBJ2-3 | TRBV11-2 | ASSSTGDGTDTQY
TRBJ1-2 | TRBV7-2 | ASSLLGQGLGGYT
TRBJ2-1 | TRBV6-1 | ASYRDTQNEQF
TRBJ1-1 | TRBV19 | ASSSRMNTEAF
TRBJ2-7 | TRBV5-1 | ASSRDFSGRADEQY
TRBJ1-4 | TRBV10-3 | AISGTNEKLF
TRBJ1-1 | TRBV28 | ASSPPDRAYSEAF
TRBJ2-7 | TRBV20-1 | GWDRAHEQY
TRBJ1-1 | TRBV9 | ASSVSPGLREAF